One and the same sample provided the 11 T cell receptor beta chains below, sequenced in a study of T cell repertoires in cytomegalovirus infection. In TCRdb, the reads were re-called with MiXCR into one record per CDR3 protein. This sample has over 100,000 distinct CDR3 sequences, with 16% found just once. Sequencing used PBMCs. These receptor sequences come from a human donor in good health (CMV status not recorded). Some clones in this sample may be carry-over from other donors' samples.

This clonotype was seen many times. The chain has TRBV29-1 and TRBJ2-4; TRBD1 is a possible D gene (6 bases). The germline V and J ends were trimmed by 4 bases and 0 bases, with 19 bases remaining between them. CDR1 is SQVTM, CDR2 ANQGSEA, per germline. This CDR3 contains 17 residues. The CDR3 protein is CSVAPHLGGLAKNIQYF. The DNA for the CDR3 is TGCAGCGTTGCCCCCCATTTAGGGGGTCTAGCCAAAAACATTCAGTACTTC.

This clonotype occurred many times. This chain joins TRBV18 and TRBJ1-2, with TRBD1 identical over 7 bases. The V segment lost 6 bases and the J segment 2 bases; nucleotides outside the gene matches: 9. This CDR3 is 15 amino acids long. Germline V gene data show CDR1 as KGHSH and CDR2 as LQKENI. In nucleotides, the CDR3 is TGTGCCAGCTCCCTCGGGACAGCTAGCAACTATGGCTACACCTTC. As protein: CASSLGTASNYGYTF.

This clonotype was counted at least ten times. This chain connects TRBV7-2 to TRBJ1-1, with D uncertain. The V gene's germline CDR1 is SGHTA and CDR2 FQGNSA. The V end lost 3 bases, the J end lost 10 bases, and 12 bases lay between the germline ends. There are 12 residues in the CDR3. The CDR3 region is CASSFPGNGAFF. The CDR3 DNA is TGTGCCAGCAGCTTCCCGGGGAACGGAGCTTTCTTT.

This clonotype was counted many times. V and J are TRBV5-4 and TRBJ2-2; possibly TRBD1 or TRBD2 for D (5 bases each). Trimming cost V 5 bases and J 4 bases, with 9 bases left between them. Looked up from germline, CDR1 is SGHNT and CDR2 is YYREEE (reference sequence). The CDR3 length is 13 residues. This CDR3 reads CASRRDGTGELFF. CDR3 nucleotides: TGTGCCAGCAGACGGGACGGCACCGGGGAGCTGTTTTTT.

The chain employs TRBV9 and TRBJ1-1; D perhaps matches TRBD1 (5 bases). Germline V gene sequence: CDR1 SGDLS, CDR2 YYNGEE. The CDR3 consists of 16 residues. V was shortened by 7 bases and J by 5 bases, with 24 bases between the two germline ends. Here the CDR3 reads CASRPGGTAGSTEAFF. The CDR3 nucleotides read TGTGCCAGCCGCCCCGGAGGGACGGCAGGGAGTACTGAAGCTTTCTTT.

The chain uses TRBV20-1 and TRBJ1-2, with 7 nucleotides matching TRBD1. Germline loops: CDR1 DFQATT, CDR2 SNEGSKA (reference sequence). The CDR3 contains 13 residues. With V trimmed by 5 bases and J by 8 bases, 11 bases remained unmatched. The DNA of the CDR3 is TGCAGTGCTGGATCAGGGGGGATAGGCGGCTACACCTTC. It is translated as CSAGSGGIGGYTF.

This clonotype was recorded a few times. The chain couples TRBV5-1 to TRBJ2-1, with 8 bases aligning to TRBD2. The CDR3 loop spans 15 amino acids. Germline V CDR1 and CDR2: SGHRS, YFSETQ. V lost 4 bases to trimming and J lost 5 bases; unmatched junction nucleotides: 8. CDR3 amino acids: CASSDQRGLNNEQFF. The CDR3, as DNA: TGCGCCAGCAGCGACCAGCGGGGGCTAAACAATGAGCAGTTCTTC.

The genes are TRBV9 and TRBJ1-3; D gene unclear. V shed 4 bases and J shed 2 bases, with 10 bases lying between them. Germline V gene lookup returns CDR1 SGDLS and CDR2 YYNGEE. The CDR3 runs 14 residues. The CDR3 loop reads CASSPQTAGNTIYF. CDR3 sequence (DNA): TGTGCCAGCAGCCCCCAGACTGCTGGAAACACCATATATTTT.

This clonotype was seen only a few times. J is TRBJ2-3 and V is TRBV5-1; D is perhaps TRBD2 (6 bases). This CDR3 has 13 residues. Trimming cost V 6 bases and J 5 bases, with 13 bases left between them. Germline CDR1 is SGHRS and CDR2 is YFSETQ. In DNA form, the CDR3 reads TGCGCCAGCACCTATGGGGGAGGAGATACGCAGTATTTT. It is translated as CASTYGGGDTQYF. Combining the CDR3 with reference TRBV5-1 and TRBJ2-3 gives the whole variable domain KAGVTQTPRYLIKTRGQQVTLSCSPISGHRSVSWYQQTPGQGLQFLFEYFSETQRNKGNFPGRFSGRQFSNSRSEMNVSTLELGDSALYLCASTYGGGDTQYFGPGTRLTVL.

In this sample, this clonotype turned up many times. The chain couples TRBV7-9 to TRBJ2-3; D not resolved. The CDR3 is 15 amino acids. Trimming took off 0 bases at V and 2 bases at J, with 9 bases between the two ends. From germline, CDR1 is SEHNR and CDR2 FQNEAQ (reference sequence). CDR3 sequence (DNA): TGTGCCAGCAGCTTAGCGCTGGACCTCACAGATACGCAGTATTTT. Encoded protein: CASSLALDLTDTQYF.

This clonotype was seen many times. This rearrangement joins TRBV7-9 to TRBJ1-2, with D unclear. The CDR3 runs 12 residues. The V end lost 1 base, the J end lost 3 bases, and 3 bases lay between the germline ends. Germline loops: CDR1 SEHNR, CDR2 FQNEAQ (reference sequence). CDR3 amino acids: CASSLGDYGYTF. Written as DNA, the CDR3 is TGTGCCAGCAGCTTAGGGGACTATGGCTACACCTTC.